This T cell receptor (beta chain) comes out of a study of radiotherapy plus CTLA-4 blockade in lung cancer. At the level of the study: Objective response rate was about 20%; disease control rate, approximately 33%.

The CDR3 contains 16 residues. V shed 5 bases and J 0 bases; nucleotides not matched to a gene: 7. The germline V gene encodes CDR1 SGHVS and CDR2 FQNEAQ. This clone came up a few times. Antigen: not known. Study results and limitations: Blood-borne expansion of tumor-derived TCR clones followed radiotherapy plus ipilimumab.

Sequencing was performed with immunoSEQ multiplex PCR; in TCRdb, only in-frame clones are kept and a portion is missing. The table lists some 25,000 clones, approximately 74% of them singletons. The sample in question was peripheral blood, obtained from a patient treated with radiotherapy plus ipilimumab. This chain uses TRBV7-8 with TRBJ2-3; 8 bases are a match to TRBD1. This receptor was obtained from a human donor with non-small cell lung cancer whose response to radiotherapy plus ipilimumab could not be evaluated. This CDR3 reads CASSHRDRRSTDTQYF. As DNA, the CDR3 is TGTGCCAGCAGCCACCGGGACAGGAGAAGCACAGATACGCAGTATTTT.